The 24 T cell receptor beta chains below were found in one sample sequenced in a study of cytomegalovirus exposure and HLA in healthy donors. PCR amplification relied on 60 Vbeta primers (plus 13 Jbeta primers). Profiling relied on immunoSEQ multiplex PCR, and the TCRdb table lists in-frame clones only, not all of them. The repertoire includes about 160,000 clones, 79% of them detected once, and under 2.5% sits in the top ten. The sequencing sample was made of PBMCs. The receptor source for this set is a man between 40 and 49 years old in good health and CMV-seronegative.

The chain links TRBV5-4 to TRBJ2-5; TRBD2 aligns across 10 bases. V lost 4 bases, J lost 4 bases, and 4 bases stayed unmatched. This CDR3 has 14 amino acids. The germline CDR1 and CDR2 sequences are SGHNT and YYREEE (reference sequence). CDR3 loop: CASSRRLAGETQYF. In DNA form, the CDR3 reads TGTGCCAGCAGCCGTCGACTAGCGGGAGAGACCCAGTACTTC.

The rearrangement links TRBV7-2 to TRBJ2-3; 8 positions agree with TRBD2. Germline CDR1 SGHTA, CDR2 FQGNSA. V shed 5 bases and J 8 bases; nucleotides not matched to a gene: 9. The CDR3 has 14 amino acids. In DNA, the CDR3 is TGTGCCAGCAGCGGAGGGGGAAGCGGGAGTACGCAGTATTTT. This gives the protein CASSGGGSGSTQYF. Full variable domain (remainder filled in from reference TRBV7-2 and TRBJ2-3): GAGVSQSPSNKVTEKGKDVELRCDPISGHTALYWYRQSLGQGLEFLIYFQGNSAPDKSGLPSDRFSAERTGGSVSTLTIQRTQQEDSAVYLCASSGGGSGSTQYFGPGTRLTVL.

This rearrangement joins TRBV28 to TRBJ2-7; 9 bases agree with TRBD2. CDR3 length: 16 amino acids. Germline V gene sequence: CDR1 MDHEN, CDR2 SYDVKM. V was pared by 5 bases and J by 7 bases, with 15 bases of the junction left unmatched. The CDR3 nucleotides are TGTGCCAGCAGTGAGAGGAGAGTAGCGGGAGTGAGGGAGCAGTACTTC. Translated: CASSERRVAGVREQYF.

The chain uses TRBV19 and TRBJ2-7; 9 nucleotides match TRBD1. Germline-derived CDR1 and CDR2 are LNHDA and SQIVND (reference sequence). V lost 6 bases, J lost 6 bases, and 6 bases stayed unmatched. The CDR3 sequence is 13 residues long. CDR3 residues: CASSTGQGGEQYF. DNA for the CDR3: TGTGCCAGTAGCACGGGACAGGGAGGCGAGCAGTACTTC.

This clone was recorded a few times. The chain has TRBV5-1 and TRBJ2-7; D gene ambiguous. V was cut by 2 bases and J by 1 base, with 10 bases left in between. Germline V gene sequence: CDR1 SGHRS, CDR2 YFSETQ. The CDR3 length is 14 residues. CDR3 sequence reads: CASSFSAQSYEQYF. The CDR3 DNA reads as TGCGCCAGCAGCTTCTCCGCACAATCCTACGAGCAGTACTTC.

This CDR3 is CASSQEAGLNTEAFF. DNA of the CDR3: TGCGCCAGCAGCCAAGAGGCGGGATTGAACACTGAAGCTTTCTTT. The chain carries TRBV4-1 and TRBJ1-1; D remains ambiguous. Trimming took off 0 bases at V and 0 bases at J, with 8 bases between the two ends. The CDR3 contains 15 residues. Germline loops: CDR1 MGHRA, CDR2 YSYEKL.

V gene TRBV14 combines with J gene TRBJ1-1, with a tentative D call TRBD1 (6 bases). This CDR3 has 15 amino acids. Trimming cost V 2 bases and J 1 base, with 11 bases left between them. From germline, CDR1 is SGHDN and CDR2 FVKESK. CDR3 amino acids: CASSQMDRQNTEAFF. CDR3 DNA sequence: TGTGCCAGCAGCCAAATGGACAGACAGAACACTGAAGCTTTCTTT.

DNA for the CDR3: TGTGCCAGCAGTTACTCGGGGGCCGGCGGTGAAGCTTTCTTT. Its translation: CASSYSGAGGEAFF. V usage is TRBV6-5 and J usage is TRBJ1-1; possibly TRBD1 for D (6 bases). This CDR3 is 14 amino acids long. Trimming removed 0 bases at V and 7 bases at J, with 12 bases between. The germline CDR1 and CDR2 sequences are MNHEY and SVGAGI.

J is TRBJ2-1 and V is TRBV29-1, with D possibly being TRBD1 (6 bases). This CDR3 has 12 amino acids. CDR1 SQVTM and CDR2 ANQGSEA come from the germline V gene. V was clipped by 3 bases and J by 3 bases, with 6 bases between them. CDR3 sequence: CSVETGYNEQFF. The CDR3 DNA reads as TGCAGCGTTGAGACAGGCTACAATGAGCAGTTCTTC.

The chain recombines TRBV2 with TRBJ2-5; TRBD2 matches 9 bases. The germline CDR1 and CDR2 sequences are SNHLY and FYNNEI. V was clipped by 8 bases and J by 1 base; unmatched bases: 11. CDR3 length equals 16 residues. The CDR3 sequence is CASSLGVAGAQETQYF. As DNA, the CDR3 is TGTGCCAGCTCCCTGGGAGTAGCGGGAGCCCAAGAGACCCAGTACTTC.

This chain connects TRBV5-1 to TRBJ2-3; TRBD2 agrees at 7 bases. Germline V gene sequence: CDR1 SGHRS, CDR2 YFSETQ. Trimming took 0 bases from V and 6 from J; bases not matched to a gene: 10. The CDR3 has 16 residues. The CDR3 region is CASSLGVAGGEDTQYF. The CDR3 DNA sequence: TGCGCCAGCAGCTTGGGGGTAGCGGGTGGCGAGGATACGCAGTATTTT.

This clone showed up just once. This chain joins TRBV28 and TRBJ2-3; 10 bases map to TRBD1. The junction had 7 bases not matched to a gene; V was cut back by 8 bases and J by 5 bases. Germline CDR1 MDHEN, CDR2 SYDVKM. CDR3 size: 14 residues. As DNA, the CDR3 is TGTGCCAGCGGGGGCCGGACAGGGGGAGATACGCAGTATTTT. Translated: CASGGRTGGDTQYF.

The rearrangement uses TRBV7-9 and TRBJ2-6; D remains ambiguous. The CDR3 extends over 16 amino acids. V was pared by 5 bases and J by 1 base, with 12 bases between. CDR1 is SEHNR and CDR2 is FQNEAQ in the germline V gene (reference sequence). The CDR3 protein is CASSDETGSGANVLTF. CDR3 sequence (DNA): TGTGCCAGCAGCGATGAAACTGGTTCTGGGGCCAACGTCCTGACTTTC.

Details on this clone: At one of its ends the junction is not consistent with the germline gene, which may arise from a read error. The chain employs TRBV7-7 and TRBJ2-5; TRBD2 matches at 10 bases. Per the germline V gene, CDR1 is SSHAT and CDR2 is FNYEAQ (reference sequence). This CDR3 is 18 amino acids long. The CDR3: CASSLLPLAGVGGETQYF. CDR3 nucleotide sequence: TGTGCTAGCAGCTTACTTCCGCTAGCGGGAGTTGGTGGTGAGACCCAGTACTTC.

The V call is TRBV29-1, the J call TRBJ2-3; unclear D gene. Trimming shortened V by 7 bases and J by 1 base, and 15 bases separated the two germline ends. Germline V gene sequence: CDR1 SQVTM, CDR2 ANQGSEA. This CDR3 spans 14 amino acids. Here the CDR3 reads CSAQPAVGTDTQYF. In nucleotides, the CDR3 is TGCAGCGCCCAACCGGCGGTGGGCACAGATACGCAGTATTTT.

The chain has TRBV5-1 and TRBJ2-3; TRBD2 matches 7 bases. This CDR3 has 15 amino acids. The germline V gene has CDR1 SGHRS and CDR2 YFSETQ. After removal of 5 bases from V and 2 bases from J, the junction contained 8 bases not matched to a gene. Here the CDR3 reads CASSPWGLFTDTQYF. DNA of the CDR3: TGCGCCAGCAGTCCGTGGGGACTATTCACAGATACGCAGTATTTT.

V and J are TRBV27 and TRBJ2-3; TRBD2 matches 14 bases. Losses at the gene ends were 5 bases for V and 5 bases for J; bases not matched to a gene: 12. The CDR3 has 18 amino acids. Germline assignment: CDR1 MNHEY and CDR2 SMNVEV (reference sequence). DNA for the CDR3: TGTGCCAGCAGTAGAACCGGGACTAGCGGGAGAATGGTAGATACGCAGTATTTT. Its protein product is CASSRTGTSGRMVDTQYF.

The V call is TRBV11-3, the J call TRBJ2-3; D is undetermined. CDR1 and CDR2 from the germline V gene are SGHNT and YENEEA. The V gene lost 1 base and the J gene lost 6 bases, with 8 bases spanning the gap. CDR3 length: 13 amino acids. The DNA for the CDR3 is TGTGCCAGCAGCTTAGGTAGCCCCGATACGCAGTATTTT. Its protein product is CASSLGSPDTQYF.

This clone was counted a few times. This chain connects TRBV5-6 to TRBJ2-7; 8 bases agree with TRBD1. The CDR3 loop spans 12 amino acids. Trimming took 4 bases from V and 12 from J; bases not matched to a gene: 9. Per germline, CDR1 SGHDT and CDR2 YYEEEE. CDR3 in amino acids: CASSGPGTGVYF. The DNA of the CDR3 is TGTGCCAGCAGCGGACCCGGGACAGGAGTGTACTTC.

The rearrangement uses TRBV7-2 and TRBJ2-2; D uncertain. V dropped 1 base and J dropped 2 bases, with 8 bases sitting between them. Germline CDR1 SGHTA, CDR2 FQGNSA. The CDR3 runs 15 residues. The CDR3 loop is CASSLGAFNTGELFF. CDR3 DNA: TGTGCCAGCAGCTTAGGCGCATTCAACACCGGGGAGCTGTTTTTT.

The CDR3 nucleotides read TGTGCCAGCAGCAACAGGGTGCGGACGATATCAGGCAGTGGGCAGTTCTTC. It encodes CASSNRVRTISGSGQFF. This chain connects TRBV11-2 to TRBJ2-1; possibly TRBD1 for D (6 bases). V lost 5 bases and J lost 12, with 29 bases in between. This CDR3 comprises 17 residues. Per germline, CDR1 SGHAT and CDR2 FQNNGV.

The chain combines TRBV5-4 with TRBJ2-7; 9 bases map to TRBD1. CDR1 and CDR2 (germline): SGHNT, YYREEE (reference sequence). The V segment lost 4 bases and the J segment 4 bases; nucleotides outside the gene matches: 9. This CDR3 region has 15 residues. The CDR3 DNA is TGTGCCAGCAGCCCGGGACAGGGAGTGGGATACGAGCAGTACTTC. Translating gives CASSPGQGVGYEQYF. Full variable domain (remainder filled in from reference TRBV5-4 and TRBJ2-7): ETGVTQSPTHLIKTRGQQVTLRCSSQSGHNTVSWYQQALGQGPQFIFQYYREEENGRGNFPPRFSGLQFPNYSSELNVNALELDDSALYLCASSPGQGVGYEQYFGPGTRLTVT.

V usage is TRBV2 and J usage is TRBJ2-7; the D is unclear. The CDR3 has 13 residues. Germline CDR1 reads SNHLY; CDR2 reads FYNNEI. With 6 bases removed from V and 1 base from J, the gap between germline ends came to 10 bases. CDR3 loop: CASSETMSYEQYF. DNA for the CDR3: TGTGCCAGCAGCGAGACAATGTCCTACGAGCAGTACTTC. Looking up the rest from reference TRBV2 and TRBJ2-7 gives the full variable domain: EPEVTQTPSHQVTQMGQEVILRCVPISNHLYFYWYRQILGQKVEFLVSFYNNEISEKSEIFDDQFSVERPDGSNFTLKIRSTKLEDSAMYFCASSETMSYEQYFGPGTRLTVT.

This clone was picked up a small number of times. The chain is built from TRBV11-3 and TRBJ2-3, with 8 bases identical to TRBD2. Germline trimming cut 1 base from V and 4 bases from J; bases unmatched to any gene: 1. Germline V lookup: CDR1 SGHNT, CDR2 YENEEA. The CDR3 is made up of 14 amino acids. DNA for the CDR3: TGTGCCAGCAGCTTAGGACTAGCGTCAGATACGCAGTATTTT. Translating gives CASSLGLASDTQYF.